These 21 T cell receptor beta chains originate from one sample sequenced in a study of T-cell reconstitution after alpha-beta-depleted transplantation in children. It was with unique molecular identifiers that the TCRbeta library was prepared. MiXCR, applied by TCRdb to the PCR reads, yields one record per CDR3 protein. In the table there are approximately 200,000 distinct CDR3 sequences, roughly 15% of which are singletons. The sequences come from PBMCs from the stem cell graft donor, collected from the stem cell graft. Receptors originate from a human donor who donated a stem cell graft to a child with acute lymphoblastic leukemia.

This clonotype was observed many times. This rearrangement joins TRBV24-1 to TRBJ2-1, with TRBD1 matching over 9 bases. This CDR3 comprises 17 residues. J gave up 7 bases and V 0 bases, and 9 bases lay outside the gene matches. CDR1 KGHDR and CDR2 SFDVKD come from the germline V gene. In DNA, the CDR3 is TGTGCCACCAGTGATTTGCCAGGGACAGGGTCCACTAATGAGCAGTTCTTC. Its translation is CATSDLPGTGSTNEQFF.

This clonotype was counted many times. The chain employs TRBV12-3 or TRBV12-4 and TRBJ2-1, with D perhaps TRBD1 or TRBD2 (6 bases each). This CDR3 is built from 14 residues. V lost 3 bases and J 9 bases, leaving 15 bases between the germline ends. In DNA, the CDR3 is TGTGCCAGCAGTTTGAACAGGGAGGCCGGTGAGCAGTTCTTC. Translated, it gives CASSLNREAGEQFF.

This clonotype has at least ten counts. CDR3 sequence (DNA): TGCGCCAGCAGTTACTACCGGGACTCCGGCTACACCTTC. This gives the protein CASSYYRDSGYTF. The chain is built from TRBV5-1 and TRBJ1-2; tentatively, D is TRBD1 (5 bases). The V end was cut by 5 bases, the J end by 8 bases, with 16 bases between. CDR1 SGHRS and CDR2 YFSETQ come from the germline V gene. The CDR3 covers 13 residues.

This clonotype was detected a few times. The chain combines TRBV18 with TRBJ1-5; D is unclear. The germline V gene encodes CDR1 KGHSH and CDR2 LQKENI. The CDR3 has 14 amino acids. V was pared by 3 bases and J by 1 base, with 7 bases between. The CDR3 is CASSPGRSNQPQHF. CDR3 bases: TGTGCCAGCTCACCTGGACGGAGCAATCAGCCCCAGCATTTT.

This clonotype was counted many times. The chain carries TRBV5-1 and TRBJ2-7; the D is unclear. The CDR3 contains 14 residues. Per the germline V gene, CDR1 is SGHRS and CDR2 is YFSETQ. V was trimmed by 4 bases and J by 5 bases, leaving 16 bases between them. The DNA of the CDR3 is TGCGCCAGCAGCCCCTCCGGAGACCCCCACGAGCAGTACTTC. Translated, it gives CASSPSGDPHEQYF.

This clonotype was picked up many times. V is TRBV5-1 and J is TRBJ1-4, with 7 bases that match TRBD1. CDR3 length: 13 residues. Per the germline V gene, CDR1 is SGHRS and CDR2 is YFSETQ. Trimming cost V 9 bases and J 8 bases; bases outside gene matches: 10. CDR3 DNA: TGCGCCACCCGGGACAGAGGGGACGAAAAACTGTTTTTT. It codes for CATRDRGDEKLFF.

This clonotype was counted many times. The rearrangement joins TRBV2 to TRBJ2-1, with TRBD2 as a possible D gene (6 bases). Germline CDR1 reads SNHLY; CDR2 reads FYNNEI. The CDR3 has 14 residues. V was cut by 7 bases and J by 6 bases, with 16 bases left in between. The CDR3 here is CASNQEGRVNEQFF. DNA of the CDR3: TGTGCCAGCAATCAGGAGGGGAGAGTCAATGAGCAGTTCTTC. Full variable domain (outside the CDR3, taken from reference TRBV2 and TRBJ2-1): EPEVTQTPSHQVTQMGQEVILRCVPISNHLYFYWYRQILGQKVEFLVSFYNNEISEKSEIFDDQFSVERPDGSNFTLKIRSTKLEDSAMYFCASNQEGRVNEQFFGPGTRLTVL.

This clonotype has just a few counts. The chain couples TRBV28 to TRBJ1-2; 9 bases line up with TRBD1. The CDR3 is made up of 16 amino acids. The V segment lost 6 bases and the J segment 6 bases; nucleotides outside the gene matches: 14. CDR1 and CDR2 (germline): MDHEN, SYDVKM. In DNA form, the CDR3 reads TGTGCCAGCAGGCAAAACCCTGGACAGGGGATGGATGGCTACACCTTC. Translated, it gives CASRQNPGQGMDGYTF.

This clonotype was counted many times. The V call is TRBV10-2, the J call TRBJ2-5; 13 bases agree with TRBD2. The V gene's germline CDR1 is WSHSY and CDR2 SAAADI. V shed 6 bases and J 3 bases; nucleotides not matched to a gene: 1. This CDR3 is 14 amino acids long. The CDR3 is CASRLAGGEETQYF. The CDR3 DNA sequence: TGCGCCAGCAGACTAGCGGGAGGGGAAGAGACCCAGTACTTC.

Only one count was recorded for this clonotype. The CDR3: CASSSRTSGRAGGYEQYF. Here the CDR3 DNA reads TGTGCCAGCAGTTCACGGACTAGCGGGAGGGCCGGGGGTTACGAGCAGTACTTC. J is TRBJ2-7 and V is TRBV6-5, with 15 positions matching TRBD2. Germline loops: CDR1 MNHEY, CDR2 SVGAGI. Losses at the gene ends were 4 bases for V and 4 bases for J; bases not matched to a gene: 11. This CDR3 comprises 18 residues.

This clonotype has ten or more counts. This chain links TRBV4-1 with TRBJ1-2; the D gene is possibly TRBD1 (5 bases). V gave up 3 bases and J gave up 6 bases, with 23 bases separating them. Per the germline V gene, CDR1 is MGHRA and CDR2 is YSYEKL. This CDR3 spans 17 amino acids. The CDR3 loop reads CASSHGKSRRAGNGYTF. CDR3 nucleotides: TGCGCCAGCAGCCACGGAAAAAGCCGGCGGGCAGGGAATGGCTACACCTTC.

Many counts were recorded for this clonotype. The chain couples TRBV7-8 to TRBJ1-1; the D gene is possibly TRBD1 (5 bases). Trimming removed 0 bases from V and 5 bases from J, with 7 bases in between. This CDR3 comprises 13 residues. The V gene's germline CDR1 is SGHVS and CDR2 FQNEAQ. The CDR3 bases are TGTGCCAGCAGCTTAGCCTCAGGGACTGAAGCTTTCTTT. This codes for CASSLASGTEAFF.

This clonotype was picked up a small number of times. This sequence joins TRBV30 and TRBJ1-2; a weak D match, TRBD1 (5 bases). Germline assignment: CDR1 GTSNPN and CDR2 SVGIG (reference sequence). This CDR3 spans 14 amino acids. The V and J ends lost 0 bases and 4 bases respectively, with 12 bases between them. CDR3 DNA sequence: TGTGCCTGGAGTGTAGAGGGGATTACCTATGGCTACACCTTC. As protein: CAWSVEGITYGYTF.

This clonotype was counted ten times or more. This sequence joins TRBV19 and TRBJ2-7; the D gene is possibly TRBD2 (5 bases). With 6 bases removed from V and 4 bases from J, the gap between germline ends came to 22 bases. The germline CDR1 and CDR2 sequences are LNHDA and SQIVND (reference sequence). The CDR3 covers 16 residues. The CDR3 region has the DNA TGTGCCAGTAGACTTACCACCGGGGTTGGACCTTACGAGCAGTACTTC. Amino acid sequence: CASRLTTGVGPYEQYF.

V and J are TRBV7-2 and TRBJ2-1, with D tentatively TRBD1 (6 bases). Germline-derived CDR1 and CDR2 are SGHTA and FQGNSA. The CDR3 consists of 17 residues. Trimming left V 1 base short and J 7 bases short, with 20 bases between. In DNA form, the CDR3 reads TGTGCCAGCAGCTTAGGTGTCTGGCGGGTAGGGGGTAATGAGCAGTTCTTC. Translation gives CASSLGVWRVGGNEQFF.

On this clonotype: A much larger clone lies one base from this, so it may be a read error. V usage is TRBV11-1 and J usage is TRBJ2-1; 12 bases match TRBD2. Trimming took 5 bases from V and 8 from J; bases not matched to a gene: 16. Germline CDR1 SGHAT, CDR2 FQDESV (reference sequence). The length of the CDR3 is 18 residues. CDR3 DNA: TGTGCCAGCAGCCCAGCCCCGGGACTAGCGGGCCCACTGGATGAGCAGTTCTTC. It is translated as CASSPAPGLAGPLDEQFF.

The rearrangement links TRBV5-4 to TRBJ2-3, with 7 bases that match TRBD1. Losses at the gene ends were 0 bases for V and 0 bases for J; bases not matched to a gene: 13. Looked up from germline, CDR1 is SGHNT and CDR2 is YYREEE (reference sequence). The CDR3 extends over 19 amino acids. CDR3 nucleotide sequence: TGTGCCAGCAGCTTGGAGCAACCAGCCGGGACAGAAAGCACAGATACGCAGTATTTT. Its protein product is CASSLEQPAGTESTDTQYF.

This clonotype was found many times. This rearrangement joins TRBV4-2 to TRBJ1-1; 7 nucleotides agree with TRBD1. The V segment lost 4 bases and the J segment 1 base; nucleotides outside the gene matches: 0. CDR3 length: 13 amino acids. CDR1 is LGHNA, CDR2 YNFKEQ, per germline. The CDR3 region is CASSRDRNTEAFF. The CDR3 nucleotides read TGTGCCAGCAGCCGGGACAGGAACACTGAAGCTTTCTTT.

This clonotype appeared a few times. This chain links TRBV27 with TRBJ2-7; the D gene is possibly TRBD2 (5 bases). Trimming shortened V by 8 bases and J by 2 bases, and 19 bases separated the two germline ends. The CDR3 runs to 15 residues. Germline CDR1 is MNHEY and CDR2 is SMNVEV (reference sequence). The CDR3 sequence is CASGRLRTGTYEQYF. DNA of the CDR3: TGTGCCAGCGGGCGTTTAAGGACGGGAACCTACGAGCAGTACTTC.

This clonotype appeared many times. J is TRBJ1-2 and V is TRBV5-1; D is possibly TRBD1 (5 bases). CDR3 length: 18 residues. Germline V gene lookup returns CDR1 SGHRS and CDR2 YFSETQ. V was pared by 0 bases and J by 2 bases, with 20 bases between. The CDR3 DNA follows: TGCGCCAGCAGCTTGGGCCTCCTAAGACAGTTTACCAACTATGGCTACACCTTC. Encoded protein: CASSLGLLRQFTNYGYTF.

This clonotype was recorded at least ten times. CDR3 nucleotides: TGTGCCAGCAGTTATGGACTAGCGGGAGGATCGCAGTATTTT. It specifies CASSYGLAGGSQYF. The chain links TRBV7-9 to TRBJ2-3, with TRBD2 matching over 14 bases. The CDR3 sequence is 14 residues long. Germline V gene sequence: CDR1 SEHNR, CDR2 FQNEAQ (reference sequence). Germline trimming cut 6 bases from V and 10 bases from J; bases unmatched to any gene: 6.